These 32 T cell receptor beta chains were all obtained from the same sample, sequenced in a study of shared clonotypes between healthy human individuals. Libraries were prepared by immunoSEQ multiplex PCR; TCRdb keeps only in-frame clonotypes and omits some of them. The data contain 2.5 million or so clones, approximately 94% of them singletons. The sequencing input was naive CD4+ T cells sorted from blood. The subset was: CD45RA+ positively selected. These receptors originate from a man younger than 35 in good health.

The chain combines TRBV18 with TRBJ1-6; D remains unclear. The germline CDR1 and CDR2 sequences are KGHSH and LQKENI. The CDR3 totals 17 residues. V lost 1 base and J 4 bases, leaving 14 bases between the germline ends. The CDR3 region is CASSPRNKQNYNSPLHF. The CDR3 DNA follows: TGTGCCAGCTCACCACGTAACAAACAGAATTATAATTCACCCCTCCACTTT.

The count of this clone is one. The sample holds other DNA sequences that translate to the same CDR3. V gene TRBV18 combines with J gene TRBJ2-7; TRBD1 is a possible D gene (6 bases). This CDR3 contains 14 residues. Trimming took 3 bases from V and 4 from J, leaving 13 bases between them. Germline CDR1 reads KGHSH; CDR2 reads LQKENI. CDR3 protein: CASSPLGASYEQYF. DNA for the CDR3: TGTGCCAGCTCACCTCTGGGGGCAAGTTACGAGCAGTACTTC. Complete variable domain (other parts from reference TRBV18 and TRBJ2-7): NAGVMQNPRHLVRRRGQEARLRCSPMKGHSHVYWYRQLPEEGLKFMVYLQKENIIDESGMPKERFSAEFPKEGPSILRIQQVVRGDSAAYFCASSPLGASYEQYFGPGTRLTVT.

The chain combines TRBV6-6 with TRBJ1-5; D unresolved. The germline V and J ends were trimmed by 0 bases and 3 bases, with 9 bases remaining between them. Germline lookup yields CDR1 MNHNY and CDR2 SVGAGI (reference sequence). The CDR3 loop spans 15 amino acids. In nucleotides, the CDR3 is TGTGCCAGCAGTTACTCTTACGGCTTCAATCAGCCCCAGCATTTT. Amino acids: CASSYSYGFNQPQHF.

The rearrangement links TRBV2 to TRBJ2-7; D may be TRBD2 (5 bases). The CDR3 consists of 10 residues. Deletions cut 10 bases from V and 3 bases from J, with 7 bases between. From germline, CDR1 is SNHLY and CDR2 FYNNEI. Here the CDR3 DNA reads TGTGCCACCGGGGTCTACGAGCAGTACTTC. This gives the protein CATGVYEQYF.

The chain carries TRBV5-4 and TRBJ1-2; D not certain. V was trimmed by 4 bases and J by 5 bases, leaving 18 bases between them. Germline assignment: CDR1 SGHNT and CDR2 YYREEE (reference sequence). CDR3 length: 15 amino acids. The CDR3: CASSPKRETGYGYTF. The CDR3 region has the DNA TGTGCCAGCAGCCCCAAAAGGGAAACGGGGTATGGCTACACCTTC.

The genes are TRBV30 and TRBJ2-3; D tentatively fits TRBD1 or TRBD2 (6 bases each). The CDR3 covers 19 residues. Trimming pared 5 bases from V and 0 bases from J, leaving 27 bases between. The germline V gene encodes CDR1 GTSNPN and CDR2 SVGIG (reference sequence). The CDR3 region has the DNA TGTGCCTGGGCCCGGGCCAAGTTCGGGGGCCCCCTTAGCACAGATACGCAGTATTTT. Its protein is CAWARAKFGGPLSTDTQYF.

The chain combines TRBV6-6 with TRBJ2-3, with D uncertain. The CDR3 consists of 11 residues. Germline assignment: CDR1 MNHNY and CDR2 SVGAGI (reference sequence). Trimming left V 6 bases short and J 6 bases short, with 7 bases between. CDR3 sequence: CASSLSDTQYF. In DNA, the CDR3 is TGTGCCAGCAGCCTATCGGATACGCAGTATTTT.

Remarks on this clone: The sample carries other DNA sequences with the same CDR3. V gene TRBV30 combines with J gene TRBJ2-6; unclear D gene. The CDR3 totals 15 residues. V was trimmed by 0 bases and J by 1 base, leaving 7 bases between them. The V gene's germline CDR1 is GTSNPN and CDR2 SVGIG (reference sequence). CDR3 region: CAWSVLGSGANVLTF. CDR3 nucleotides: TGTGCCTGGAGTGTATTGGGTTCTGGGGCCAACGTCCTGACTTTC.

The chain uses TRBV15 and TRBJ2-5, with TRBD1 as a possible D gene (6 bases). The CDR3 runs 14 residues. CDR1 is LNHNV and CDR2 is YYDKDF in the germline V gene (reference sequence). V lost 3 bases and J lost 1, with 9 bases in between. CDR3 sequence reads: CATSRQGSQETQYF. The CDR3 DNA reads TGTGCCACCAGCAGGCAGGGGTCCCAAGAGACCCAGTACTTC.

This clone was recorded once. The chain employs TRBV9 and TRBJ2-5; no clear D. Between the trimmed V and J ends, which lost 0 bases and 5 bases, there was a span of 11 bases. Germline CDR1 is SGDLS and CDR2 is YYNGEE. The CDR3 spans 14 residues. The CDR3 loop reads CASSVGGVSETQYF. The CDR3 nucleotides are TGTGCCAGCAGCGTAGGTGGAGTAAGTGAGACCCAGTACTTC.

In this sample, this clone turned up a few times. The same CDR3 also results from other DNA sequences found in this sample. The J gene is TRBJ1-5, the V gene TRBV18; 7 bases fit TRBD1. This CDR3 comprises 16 residues. Unmatched junction bases numbered 5, after V lost 3 bases and J lost 0 bases. Germline CDR1 is KGHSH and CDR2 is LQKENI. CDR3 sequence: CASSPSTGNSNQPQHF. CDR3 nucleotide sequence: TGTGCCAGCTCACCCTCGACAGGGAATAGCAATCAGCCCCAGCATTTT.

In DNA form, the CDR3 reads TGTGCCAGCAGTCTCGGACAGGGTACCTTCAATGAGCAGTTCTTC. It specifies CASSLGQGTFNEQFF. The V and J genes are TRBV6-6 and TRBJ2-1, with TRBD1 matching 8 bases. V gave up 5 bases and J gave up 6 bases; unmatched junction bases: 9. The CDR3 sequence is 15 residues long. CDR1 is MNHNY, CDR2 SVGAGI, per germline (reference sequence).

The chain combines TRBV5-1 with TRBJ2-7; possible D gene TRBD1, 5 bases. Germline assignment: CDR1 SGHRS and CDR2 YFSETQ. The CDR3 covers 14 residues. The V end was cut by 4 bases, the J end by 0 bases, with 11 bases between. The CDR3 bases are TGCGCCAGCAGCCCCGCGCAGGGCTCCTACGAGCAGTACTTC. Its protein product is CASSPAQGSYEQYF.

The CDR3: CASSFLAESTDTQYF. CDR3 nucleotides: TGTGCCAGCAGTTTTCTAGCGGAAAGCACAGATACGCAGTATTTT. The genes are TRBV28 and TRBJ2-3; TRBD2 aligns across 7 bases. This CDR3 has 15 residues. Germline CDR1 MDHEN, CDR2 SYDVKM. The J segment lost 0 bases and the V segment lost 3 bases, leaving 3 bases of the junction unmatched.

The chain is built from TRBV4-2 and TRBJ2-1; the match to TRBD1 covers 8 bases. Germline values: CDR1 LGHNA, CDR2 YNFKEQ. V gave up 1 base and J gave up 3 bases; unmatched junction bases: 8. The CDR3 is made up of 17 amino acids. CDR3 residues: CASSQGRLDRDYNEQFF. DNA of the CDR3: TGTGCCAGCAGCCAAGGTAGACTGGACAGGGACTACAATGAGCAGTTCTTC.

The chain uses TRBV19 and TRBJ1-4; D is unclear. The germline V gene encodes CDR1 LNHDA and CDR2 SQIVND (reference sequence). This CDR3 is built from 13 residues. Trimming shortened V by 9 bases and J by 5 bases, and 13 bases separated the two germline ends. CDR3 sequence: CARGKPQNEKLFF. The CDR3, as DNA: TGTGCCAGGGGGAAGCCCCAAAATGAAAAACTGTTTTTT.

The gene calls are TRBV5-1 and TRBJ2-3; maybe TRBD2 (5 bases). CDR3 size: 15 residues. Trimming took off 2 bases at V and 4 bases at J, with 14 bases between the two ends. Germline lookup yields CDR1 SGHRS and CDR2 YFSETQ. CDR3 protein: CASSFWTQEADTQYF. Written as DNA, the CDR3 is TGCGCCAGCAGCTTTTGGACTCAGGAGGCAGATACGCAGTATTTT. Looking up the rest from reference TRBV5-1 and TRBJ2-3 gives the full variable domain: KAGVTQTPRYLIKTRGQQVTLSCSPISGHRSVSWYQQTPGQGLQFLFEYFSETQRNKGNFPGRFSGRQFSNSRSEMNVSTLELGDSALYLCASSFWTQEADTQYFGPGTRLTVL.

The sample holds a few counts of this clone. This same CDR3 is encoded by further DNA sequences in the sample. V usage is TRBV6-5 and J usage is TRBJ1-6; no reliable D call. Germline V gene lookup returns CDR1 MNHEY and CDR2 SVGAGI. The CDR3 length is 14 residues. Trimming cost V 6 bases and J 0 bases, with 6 bases left between them. The CDR3 region is CASRRSSYNSPLHF. The CDR3 region has the DNA TGTGCCAGCAGGAGAAGCTCCTATAATTCACCCCTCCACTTT.

This clone was counted only a few times. The chain joins TRBV7-9 to TRBJ2-7; TRBD1 aligns across 7 bases. V shed 5 bases and J 3 bases; nucleotides not matched to a gene: 4. CDR1 and CDR2 (germline): SEHNR, FQNEAQ (reference sequence). The CDR3 is 13 amino acids. Written as DNA, the CDR3 is TGTGCCAGCAGCCGGGACAGTTTCTACGAGCAGTACTTC. Translation: CASSRDSFYEQYF.

J is TRBJ1-4 and V is TRBV4-1; 8 bases are shared with TRBD1. The junction had 7 bases not matched to a gene; V was cut back by 6 bases and J by 7 bases. The germline V gene has CDR1 MGHRA and CDR2 YSYEKL. The CDR3 totals 14 residues. The CDR3, as DNA: TGCGCCAGCAGAACAGTACAGGGGGGTGAAAAACTGTTTTTT. As protein: CASRTVQGGEKLFF.

V is TRBV4-1 and J is TRBJ1-3; D possibly corresponds to TRBD1 (6 bases). Trimming took off 2 bases at V and 0 bases at J, with 20 bases between the two ends. CDR1 is MGHRA and CDR2 is YSYEKL in the germline V gene. The CDR3 runs to 19 residues. The chain's CDR3 is CASSQPNSRGLSSGNTIYF. The CDR3 region has the DNA TGCGCCAGCAGCCAACCAAATTCCAGGGGACTAAGCTCTGGAAACACCATATATTTT.

The chain recombines TRBV29-1 with TRBJ1-5, with D unresolved. With 3 bases removed from V and 0 bases from J, the gap between germline ends came to 6 bases. CDR3 size: 13 residues. The germline CDR1 and CDR2 sequences are SQVTM and ANQGSEA. DNA for the CDR3: TGCAGCGTTGACAGGAATAGCAATCAGCCCCAGCATTTT. Amino acid sequence: CSVDRNSNQPQHF.

This clone has just a few counts. The chain combines TRBV10-2 with TRBJ1-5; no clear D. V lost 0 bases and J lost 3, with 6 bases in between. The CDR3 runs to 14 residues. From germline, CDR1 is WSHSY and CDR2 SAAADI. For the CDR3, the DNA is TGCGCCAGCAGTGAGTCGGATTACAATCAGCCCCAGCATTTT. It specifies CASSESDYNQPQHF.

The count of this clone is one. Other nucleotide sequences in the sample specify the same CDR3. The chain combines TRBV29-1 with TRBJ2-1; D perhaps matches TRBD1 (5 bases). Germline values: CDR1 SQVTM, CDR2 ANQGSEA. The CDR3 sequence is 12 residues long. V lost 2 bases and J lost 4, with 6 bases in between. This CDR3 reads CSVEPGYNEQFF. The CDR3 DNA is TGCAGCGTTGAACCAGGGTACAATGAGCAGTTCTTC.

The chain employs TRBV6-6 and TRBJ1-4, with D possibly TRBD1 on 6 matching bases. The CDR3 extends over 15 amino acids. The V end lost 8 bases, the J end lost 7 bases, and 20 bases lay between the germline ends. Looked up from germline, CDR1 is MNHNY and CDR2 is SVGAGI (reference sequence). The CDR3 bases are TGTGCCAGCTACCGAGGGGGTCATGCATTTGAAAAACTGTTTTTT. Translation: CASYRGGHAFEKLFF.

Details on this clone: Mismatch with germline at one junction end may stem from a read error. This chain links TRBV29-1 with TRBJ1-2; no definite D call. Looked up from germline, CDR1 is SQVTM and CDR2 is ANQGSEA. The CDR3 runs 11 residues. The CDR3 loop is CSVEDPLIGVF. The CDR3, as DNA: TGCAGCGTTGAAGATCCCTTGATAGGAGTCTTC. The full variable domain, its missing parts supplied by reference TRBV29-1 and TRBJ1-2, is SAVISQKPSRDICQRGTSLTIQCQVDSQVTMMFWYRQQPGQSLTLIATANQGSEATYESGFVIDKFPISRPNLTFSTLTVSNMSPEDSSIYLCSVEDPLIGVFGSGTRLTVV.

V is TRBV30 and J is TRBJ2-7; a possible D gene is TRBD1 (5 bases). Germline V lookup: CDR1 GTSNPN, CDR2 SVGIG (reference sequence). Trimming took 2 bases from V and 1 from J, leaving 12 bases between them. This CDR3 contains 14 residues. CDR3 region: CAWSPDSISYEQYF. CDR3 coding DNA: TGTGCCTGGAGTCCCGACAGTATATCCTACGAGCAGTACTTC.

The V call is TRBV9, the J call TRBJ1-1; tentatively, D is TRBD1 (6 bases). V lost 0 bases and J 0 bases, leaving 12 bases between the germline ends. CDR1 is SGDLS, CDR2 YYNGEE, per germline. There are 16 residues in the CDR3. The CDR3 loop is CASSVAGGEVNTEAFF. The CDR3 DNA reads TGTGCCAGCAGCGTAGCGGGGGGCGAAGTGAACACTGAAGCTTTCTTT.

This chain connects TRBV5-4 to TRBJ2-7, with 8 bases matching TRBD2. The CDR3 has 14 residues. Germline values: CDR1 SGHNT, CDR2 YYREEE (reference sequence). Unmatched junction bases numbered 3, after V lost 4 bases and J lost 0 bases. The CDR3 DNA sequence: TGTGCCAGCAGCCAAAGCGGGAGCTCCTACGAGCAGTACTTC. Its protein product is CASSQSGSSYEQYF. The full variable domain, in which reference TRBV5-4 and TRBJ2-7 provide the parts outside the CDR3, is ETGVTQSPTHLIKTRGQQVTLRCSSQSGHNTVSWYQQALGQGPQFIFQYYREEENGRGNFPPRFSGLQFPNYSSELNVNALELDDSALYLCASSQSGSSYEQYFGPGTRLTVT.

V usage is TRBV4-1 and J usage is TRBJ1-1; D may be TRBD1 (6 bases). There are 14 residues in the CDR3. V dropped 4 bases and J dropped 0 bases, with 9 bases sitting between them. CDR1 and CDR2 from the germline V gene are MGHRA and YSYEKL. Here the CDR3 DNA reads TGCGCCAGCAGCCGGGGGGCTCTGAACACTGAAGCTTTCTTT. Its protein product is CASSRGALNTEAFF.

The CDR3 nucleotides read TGTGCCTATACGGGACAGGGGAACACTGAAGCTTTCTTT. Amino acid sequence: CAYTGQGNTEAFF. This chain joins TRBV30 and TRBJ1-1; 9 bases fit TRBD1. The CDR3 spans 13 residues. The germline CDR1 and CDR2 sequences are GTSNPN and SVGIG (reference sequence). Trimming at V came to 7 bases and at J to 1 base, leaving 4 bases not matched to a gene.

The chain is built from TRBV19 and TRBJ2-1; 12 nucleotides agree with TRBD2. With 7 bases clipped from V and 4 bases from J, the junction kept 8 bases outside the gene matches. Looked up from germline, CDR1 is LNHDA and CDR2 is SQIVND (reference sequence). The CDR3 totals 16 residues. The CDR3 region is CASKTSGLAGYNEQFF. The CDR3 DNA reads TGTGCCAGTAAGACATCGGGACTAGCGGGTTACAATGAGCAGTTCTTC.